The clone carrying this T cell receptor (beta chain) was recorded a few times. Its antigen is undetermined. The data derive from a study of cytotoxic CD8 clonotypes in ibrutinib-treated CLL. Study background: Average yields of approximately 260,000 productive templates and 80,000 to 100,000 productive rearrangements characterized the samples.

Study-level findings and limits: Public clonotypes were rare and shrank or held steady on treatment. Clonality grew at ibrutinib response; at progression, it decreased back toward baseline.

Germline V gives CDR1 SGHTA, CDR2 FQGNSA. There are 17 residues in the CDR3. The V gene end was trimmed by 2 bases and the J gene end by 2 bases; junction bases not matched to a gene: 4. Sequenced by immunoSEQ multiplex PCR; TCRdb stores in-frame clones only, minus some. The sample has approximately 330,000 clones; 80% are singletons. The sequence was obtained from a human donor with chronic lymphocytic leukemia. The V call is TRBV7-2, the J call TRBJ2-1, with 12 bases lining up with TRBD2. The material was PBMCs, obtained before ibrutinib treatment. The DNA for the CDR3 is TGTGCCAGCAGCTTAAGCCGACTAGCGGGAGCCTACAATGAGCAGTTCTTC. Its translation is CASSLSRLAGAYNEQFF.